The rows below give T cell receptor beta chains drawn from one sample of a study of shared clonotypes between healthy human individuals. Data came from immunoSEQ multiplex PCR; TCRdb stores just in-frame clones and leaves some out. The sample has millions of clones, approximately 95% seen once. Sequenced: naive CD4+ T cells from PBMCs. Source of these receptors: a man aged 18 to 29 in good health. Some clones in this sample may be carry-over from other donors' samples. Both conserved end residues are part of each CDR3.

V	J	length	CDR3
TRBV5-6	TRBJ2-1	14	CASTRTGRRYEQFF
TRBV19	TRBJ1-1	12	CASSIAPSEAFF
TRBV7-2	TRBJ2-2	16	CASSPASSSVTGELFF
TRBV7-9	TRBJ1-2	11	CASTSLYGYTF
TRBV13	TRBJ1-1	13	CASRLTANTEAFF
TRBV28	TRBJ2-7	14	CASRVAGVDYEQYF
TRBV28	TRBJ1-1	11	CASLGNTEAFF
TRBV2	TRBJ2-7	14	CASSEGTGKYEQYF
TRBV6-6	TRBJ1-4	15	CASSLARGSVEKLFF
TRBV7-3	TRBJ2-2	14	CASSFSGSNGELFF
TRBV11-3	TRBJ1-1	14	CASSFSGPNTEAFF
TRBV28	TRBJ1-1	12	CASSPVNTEAFF
TRBV6-1	TRBJ1-3	14	CASSESGFGNTIYF
TRBV10-3	TRBJ1-3	12	CAIRTGANTIYF
TRBV7-9	TRBJ1-4	19	CASSKKVKDRGLLREKLFF
TRBV19	TRBJ2-7	13	CASSFRTGDEQYF
TRBV4-2	TRBJ2-2	15	CASSQDQANTGELFF
TRBV9	TRBJ2-5	15	CASSPTWLYQETQYF
TRBV28	TRBJ2-7	15	CASKQGAGPSYEQYF
TRBV19	TRBJ2-7	17	CASSILHQQGARYEQYF
TRBV7-3	TRBJ2-7	16	CASSLVGAGGPYEQYF
TRBV23-1	TRBJ1-1	18	CASSPDTDRTMSNTEAFF
TRBV7-6	TRBJ1-1	14	CASSLNRVGTEAFF
TRBV18	TRBJ2-1	14	CASSPREGANEQFF